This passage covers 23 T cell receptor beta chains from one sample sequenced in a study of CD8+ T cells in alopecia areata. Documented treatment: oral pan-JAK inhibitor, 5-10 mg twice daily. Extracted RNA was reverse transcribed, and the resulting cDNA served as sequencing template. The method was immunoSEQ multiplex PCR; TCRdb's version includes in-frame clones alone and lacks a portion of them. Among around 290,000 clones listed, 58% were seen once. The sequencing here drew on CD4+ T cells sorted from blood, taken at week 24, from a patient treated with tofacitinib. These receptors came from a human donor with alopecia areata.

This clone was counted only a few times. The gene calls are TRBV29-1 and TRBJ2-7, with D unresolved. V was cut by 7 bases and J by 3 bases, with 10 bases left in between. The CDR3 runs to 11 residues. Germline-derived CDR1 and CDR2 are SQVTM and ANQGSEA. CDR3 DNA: TGCAGCGCCCTGGTTCTCTACGAGCAGTACTTC. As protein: CSALVLYEQYF.

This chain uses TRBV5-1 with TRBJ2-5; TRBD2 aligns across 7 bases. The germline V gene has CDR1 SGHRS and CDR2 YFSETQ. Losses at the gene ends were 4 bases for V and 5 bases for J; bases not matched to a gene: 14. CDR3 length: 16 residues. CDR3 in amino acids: CASSPARAGVGETQYF. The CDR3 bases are TGCGCCAGCAGCCCTGCTCGGGCGGGGGTCGGGGAGACCCAGTACTTC.

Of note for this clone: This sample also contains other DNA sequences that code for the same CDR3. The CDR3 region has the DNA TGTGCCAGCAGCCAATCGAGGGACACTGAAGCTTTCTTT. It encodes CASSQSRDTEAFF. The gene calls are TRBV14 and TRBJ1-1; D uncertain. The CDR3 length is 13 residues. The V gene's germline CDR1 is SGHDN and CDR2 FVKESK. V was cut by 2 bases and J by 3 bases, with 7 bases left in between.

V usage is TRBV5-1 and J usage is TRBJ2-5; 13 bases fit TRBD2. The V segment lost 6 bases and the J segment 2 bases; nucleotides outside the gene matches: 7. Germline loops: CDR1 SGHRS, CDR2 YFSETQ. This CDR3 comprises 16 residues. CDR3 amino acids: CASTSTSGGIQETQYF. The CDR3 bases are TGCGCCAGCACCTCGACTAGCGGGGGGATACAAGAGACCCAGTACTTC.

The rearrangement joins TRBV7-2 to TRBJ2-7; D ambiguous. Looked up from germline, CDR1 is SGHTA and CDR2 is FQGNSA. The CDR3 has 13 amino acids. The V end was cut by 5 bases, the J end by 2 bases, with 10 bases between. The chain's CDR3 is CASSQPGPYEQYF. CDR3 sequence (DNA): TGTGCCAGCAGCCAGCCGGGTCCCTACGAGCAGTACTTC.

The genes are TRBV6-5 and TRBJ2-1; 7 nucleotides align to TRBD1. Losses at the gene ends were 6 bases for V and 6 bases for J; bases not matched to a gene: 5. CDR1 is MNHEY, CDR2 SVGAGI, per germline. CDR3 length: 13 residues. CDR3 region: CASRSTGSNEQFF. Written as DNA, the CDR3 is TGTGCCAGCAGATCGACAGGGTCCAATGAGCAGTTCTTC.

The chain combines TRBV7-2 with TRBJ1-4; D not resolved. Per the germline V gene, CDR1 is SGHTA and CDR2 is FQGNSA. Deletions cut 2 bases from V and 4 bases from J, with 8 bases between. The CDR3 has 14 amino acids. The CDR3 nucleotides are TGTGCCAGCAGCTTACGGGGATTTAATGAAAAACTGTTTTTT. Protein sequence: CASSLRGFNEKLFF. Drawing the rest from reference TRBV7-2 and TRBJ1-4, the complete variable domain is GAGVSQSPSNKVTEKGKDVELRCDPISGHTALYWYRQSLGQGLEFLIYFQGNSAPDKSGLPSDRFSAERTGGSVSTLTIQRTQQEDSAVYLCASSLRGFNEKLFFGSGTQLSVL.

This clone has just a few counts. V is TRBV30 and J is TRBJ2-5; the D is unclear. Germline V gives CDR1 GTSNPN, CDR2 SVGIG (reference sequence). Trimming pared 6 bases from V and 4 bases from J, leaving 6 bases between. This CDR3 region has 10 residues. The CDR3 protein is CACRIETQYF. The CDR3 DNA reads TGTGCCTGTAGAATAGAGACCCAGTACTTC.

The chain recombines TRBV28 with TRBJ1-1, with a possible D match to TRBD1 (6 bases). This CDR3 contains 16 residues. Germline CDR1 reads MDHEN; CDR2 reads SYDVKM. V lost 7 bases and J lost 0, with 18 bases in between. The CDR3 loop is CASIASRGQMNTEAFF. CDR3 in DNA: TGTGCCAGCATTGCAAGCAGGGGCCAAATGAACACTGAAGCTTTCTTT.

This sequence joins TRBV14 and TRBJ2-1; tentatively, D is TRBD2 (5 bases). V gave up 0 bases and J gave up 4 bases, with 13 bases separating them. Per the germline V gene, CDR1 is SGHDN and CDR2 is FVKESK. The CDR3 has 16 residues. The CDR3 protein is CASSQDVMRVYNEQFF. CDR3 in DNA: TGTGCCAGCAGCCAAGATGTCATGAGGGTTTACAATGAGCAGTTCTTC.

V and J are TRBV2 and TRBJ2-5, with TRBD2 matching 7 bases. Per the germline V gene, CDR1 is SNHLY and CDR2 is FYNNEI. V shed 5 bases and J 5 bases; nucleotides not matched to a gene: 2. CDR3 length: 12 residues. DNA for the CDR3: TGTGCCAGCAGTCGACTAGCCGAGACCCAGTACTTC. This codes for CASSRLAETQYF. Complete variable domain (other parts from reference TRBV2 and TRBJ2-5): EPEVTQTPSHQVTQMGQEVILRCVPISNHLYFYWYRQILGQKVEFLVSFYNNEISEKSEIFDDQFSVERPDGSNFTLKIRSTKLEDSAMYFCASSRLAETQYFGPGTRLLVL.

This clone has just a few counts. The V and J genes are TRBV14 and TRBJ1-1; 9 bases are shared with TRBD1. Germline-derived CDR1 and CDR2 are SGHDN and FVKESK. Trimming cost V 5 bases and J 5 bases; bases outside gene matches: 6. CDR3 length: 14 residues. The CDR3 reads CASSDRGVRTEAFF. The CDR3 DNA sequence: TGTGCCAGCAGCGACAGGGGGGTAAGGACTGAAGCTTTCTTT.

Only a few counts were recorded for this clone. In DNA, the CDR3 is TGTGCCAGCAGCTTACAGGGGGCAAGTAGAAAGAATGAGCAGTTCTTC. Encoded protein: CASSLQGASRKNEQFF. The chain uses TRBV7-2 and TRBJ2-1, with 8 bases that match TRBD1. Losses at the gene ends were 2 bases for V and 7 bases for J; bases not matched to a gene: 10. Germline-derived CDR1 and CDR2 are SGHTA and FQGNSA. This CDR3 comprises 16 residues.

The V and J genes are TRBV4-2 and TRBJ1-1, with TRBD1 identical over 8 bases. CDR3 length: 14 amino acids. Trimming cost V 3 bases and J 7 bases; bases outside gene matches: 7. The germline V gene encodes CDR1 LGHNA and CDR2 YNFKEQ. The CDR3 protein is CASSHPQGVGEAFF. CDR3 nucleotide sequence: TGTGCCAGCAGCCACCCACAGGGGGTCGGTGAAGCTTTCTTT.

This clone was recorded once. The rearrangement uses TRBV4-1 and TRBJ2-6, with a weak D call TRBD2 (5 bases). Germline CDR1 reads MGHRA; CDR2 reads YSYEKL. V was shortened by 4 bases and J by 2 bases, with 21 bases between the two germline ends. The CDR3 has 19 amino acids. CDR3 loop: CASSPGGVIGVTGANVLTF. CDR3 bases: TGCGCCAGCAGCCCTGGAGGTGTAATCGGGGTAACTGGGGCCAACGTCCTGACTTTC.

The CDR3 protein is CASSYGTFLGGYGYTF. The CDR3 DNA reads TGTGCCAGCAGTTACGGAACCTTCCTAGGGGGGTATGGCTACACCTTC. This chain links TRBV6-5 with TRBJ1-2, with a possible D match to TRBD1 (6 bases). The CDR3 contains 16 residues. Per the germline V gene, CDR1 is MNHEY and CDR2 is SVGAGI. Trimming shortened V by 2 bases and J by 5 bases, and 18 bases separated the two germline ends.

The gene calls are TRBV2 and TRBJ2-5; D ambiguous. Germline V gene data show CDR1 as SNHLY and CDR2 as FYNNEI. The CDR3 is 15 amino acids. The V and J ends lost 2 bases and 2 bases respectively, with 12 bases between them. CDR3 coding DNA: TGTGCCAGCAGTGAAAATGGGTTACTACAAGAGACCCAGTACTTC. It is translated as CASSENGLLQETQYF.

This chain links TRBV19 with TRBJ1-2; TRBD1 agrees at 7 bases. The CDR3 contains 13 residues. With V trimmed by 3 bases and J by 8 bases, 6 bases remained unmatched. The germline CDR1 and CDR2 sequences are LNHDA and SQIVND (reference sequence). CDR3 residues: CASSITGVRGYTF. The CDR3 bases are TGTGCCAGTAGTATTACAGGGGTTAGAGGCTACACCTTC.

The CDR3 coding sequence is TGTGCCAGCAGTGAAGCCAGGGGGCCGGGAGAGACCCAGTACTTC. This sequence encodes CASSEARGPGETQYF. The chain combines TRBV25-1 with TRBJ2-5; 8 positions agree with TRBD1. This CDR3 is 15 amino acids long. In germline, CDR1 is MGHDK, CDR2 SYGVNS. V was pared by 2 bases and J by 4 bases, with 6 bases of the junction left unmatched.

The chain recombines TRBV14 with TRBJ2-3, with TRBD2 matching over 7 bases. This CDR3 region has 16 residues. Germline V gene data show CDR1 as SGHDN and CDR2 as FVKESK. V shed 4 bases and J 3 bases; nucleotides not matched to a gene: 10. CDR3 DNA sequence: TGTGCCAGCAGCCCCGACGGGGGGTTTACGACAGATACGCAGTATTTT. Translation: CASSPDGGFTTDTQYF.

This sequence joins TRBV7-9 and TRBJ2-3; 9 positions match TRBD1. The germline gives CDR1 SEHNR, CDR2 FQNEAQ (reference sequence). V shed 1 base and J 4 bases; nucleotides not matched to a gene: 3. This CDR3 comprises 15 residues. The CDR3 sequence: CASSLGDRVSDTQYF. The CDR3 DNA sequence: TGTGCCAGCAGCTTAGGGGACAGGGTATCAGATACGCAGTATTTT.

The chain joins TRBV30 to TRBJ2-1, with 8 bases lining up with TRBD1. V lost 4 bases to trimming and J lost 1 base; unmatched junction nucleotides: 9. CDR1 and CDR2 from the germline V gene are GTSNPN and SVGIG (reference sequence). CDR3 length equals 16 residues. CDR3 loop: CAWKGSYRGSYNEQFF. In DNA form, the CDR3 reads TGTGCCTGGAAGGGCTCGTACAGGGGGTCCTACAATGAGCAGTTCTTC.

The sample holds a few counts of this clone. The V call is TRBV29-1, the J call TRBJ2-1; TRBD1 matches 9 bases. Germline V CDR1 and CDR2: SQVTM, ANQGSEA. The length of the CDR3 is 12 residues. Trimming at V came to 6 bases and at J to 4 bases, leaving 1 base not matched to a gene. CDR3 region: CSVGTGYNEQFF. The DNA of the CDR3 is TGCAGCGTAGGGACAGGGTACAATGAGCAGTTCTTC.